These 10 T cell receptor beta chains originate from one sample sequenced in a study of cytomegalovirus exposure and HLA in healthy donors. Here immunoSEQ multiplex PCR was the method, and the copy in TCRdb shows in-frame clones only, minus some. The table lists some 230,000 clones, about 89% of them singletons, with 1.1% in the top ten. Material for sequencing was PBMCs. The receptors shown here come from a woman between 18 and 29 years old in good health and CMV-seronegative.

The chain has TRBV7-2 and TRBJ2-4; D may be TRBD1 (6 bases). Trimming removed 5 bases from V and 0 bases from J, with 14 bases in between. Germline CDR1 and CDR2: SGHTA and FQGNSA. The CDR3 totals 16 residues. CDR3 loop: CASSPDRRLAKNIQYF. The CDR3 nucleotides read TGTGCCAGCAGCCCGGACAGAAGACTAGCCAAAAACATTCAGTACTTC.

The rearrangement links TRBV5-1 to TRBJ1-2, with 10 positions matching TRBD1. The germline CDR1 and CDR2 sequences are SGHRS and YFSETQ. J was trimmed by 5 bases and V by 4 bases; bases with no gene match: 8. This CDR3 is 15 amino acids long. The CDR3 nucleotides read TGCGCCAGCAGCCTACAGACAGGGGGCCCGTATGGCTACACCTTC. Encoded protein: CASSLQTGGPYGYTF.

The V and J genes are TRBV28 and TRBJ1-3, with a tentative D call TRBD1 (5 bases). Trimming left V 6 bases short and J 4 bases short, with 13 bases between. Germline CDR1 is MDHEN and CDR2 is SYDVKM. This CDR3 region has 14 residues. This CDR3 is CASSLQVPGNTIYF. The CDR3 nucleotides read TGTGCCAGCAGCTTACAGGTTCCCGGAAACACCATATATTTT.

This rearrangement joins TRBV9 to TRBJ2-1; 10 bases align to TRBD2. This CDR3 has 19 residues. Germline V gene data show CDR1 as SGDLS and CDR2 as YYNGEE. After removal of 3 bases from V and 8 bases from J, the junction contained 20 bases not matched to a gene. For the CDR3, the DNA is TGTGCCAGCAGCGCCCAAAGCATTTCTCTAGCGGGAGTCTCGGATGAGCAGTTCTTC. This gives the protein CASSAQSISLAGVSDEQFF.

The rearrangement uses TRBV7-9 and TRBJ2-1; 7 nucleotides match TRBD2. Per the germline V gene, CDR1 is SEHNR and CDR2 is FQNEAQ (reference sequence). The CDR3 runs to 17 residues. The V gene end was trimmed by 1 base and the J gene end by 5 bases; junction bases not matched to a gene: 11. The CDR3, as DNA: TGTGCCAGCAGCTTAGTAGTGCCAGCGGGAACCCACAATGAGCAGTTCTTC. It specifies CASSLVVPAGTHNEQFF.

V gene TRBV4-1 combines with J gene TRBJ1-1; possible D gene TRBD1, 5 bases. The CDR3 spans 15 residues. Germline-derived CDR1 and CDR2 are MGHRA and YSYEKL. Trimming cost V 3 bases and J 0 bases, with 11 bases left between them. The CDR3 protein is CASSHLRALNTEAFF. CDR3 DNA: TGCGCCAGCAGCCATCTCAGGGCCCTGAACACTGAAGCTTTCTTT.

The CDR3 region is CASSDSSDRGDGYTF. The CDR3 bases are TGCGCCAGCAGTGACTCTTCGGACAGGGGAGATGGCTACACCTTC. This chain joins TRBV10-1 and TRBJ1-2; 9 bases map to TRBD1. CDR1 is WNHNN and CDR2 is SYGVQD in the germline V gene (reference sequence). V was clipped by 3 bases and J by 6 bases; unmatched bases: 8. CDR3 length: 15 amino acids.

The V gene is TRBV27, the J gene TRBJ2-7; a possible D gene is TRBD2 (6 bases). The CDR3 has 13 residues. Germline V gene data show CDR1 as MNHEY and CDR2 as SMNVEV (reference sequence). The V gene lost 8 bases and the J gene lost 3 bases, with 14 bases spanning the gap. CDR3 sequence reads: CASGLTMNYEQYF. The DNA for the CDR3 is TGTGCCAGCGGACTAACCATGAACTACGAGCAGTACTTC.

CDR3 nucleotides: TGTGCCAGCTCACCGCTCCCAAGAGGCAGTAGCAATCAGCCCCAGCATTTT. This gives the protein CASSPLPRGSSNQPQHF. The J gene is TRBJ1-5, the V gene TRBV18; the D is unclear. Germline-derived CDR1 and CDR2 are KGHSH and LQKENI. This CDR3 region has 17 residues. V was pared by 3 bases and J by 0 bases, with 15 bases between. The variable domain in full, completed from reference TRBV18 and TRBJ1-5, reads NAGVMQNPRHLVRRRGQEARLRCSPMKGHSHVYWYRQLPEEGLKFMVYLQKENIIDESGMPKERFSAEFPKEGPSILRIQQVVRGDSAAYFCASSPLPRGSSNQPQHFGDGTRLSIL.

The rearrangement joins TRBV19 to TRBJ1-1, with 7 bases lining up with TRBD1. The CDR3 totals 15 residues. Germline V gene lookup returns CDR1 LNHDA and CDR2 SQIVND (reference sequence). V lost 5 bases and J lost 0; bases outside the gene matches: 6. The CDR3, as DNA: TGTGCCAGTAGTCCCCAGACAGGGATGAACACTGAAGCTTTCTTT. This translates into CASSPQTGMNTEAFF. The complete variable domain, with remaining parts taken from reference TRBV19 and TRBJ1-1, reads DGGITQSPKYLFRKEGQNVTLSCEQNLNHDAMYWYRQDPGQGLRLIYYSQIVNDFQKGDIAEGYSVSREKKESFPLTVTSAQKNPTAFYLCASSPQTGMNTEAFFGQGTRLTVV.